The 32 T cell receptor beta chains presented below share a single source sample, sequenced in a study of cytomegalovirus exposure and HLA in healthy donors (dated by TCRdb to 2016 to 2017). Library preparation was by the immunoSEQ multiplex PCR assay. For the multiplex PCR, a mixture combining 60 forward primers for TCR Vbeta segments and 13 reverse primers for TCR Jbeta segments was used. Entries here come from immuneACCESS through TCRdb and include only in-frame sequences with V and J called. Some clones fail to appear in such tables; in the studies checked, an unresolved V gene covers under half of the shortfall, and the cause of the remainder is unknown. In all, the sample holds about 120,000 clones, and nearly 65% of those were seen once. The ten biggest clones cover 9% to 10% of the sample. The sample consisted of PBMCs. Source of these receptors: a man aged 35-49 years in good health and CMV-seropositive.

The J gene is TRBJ1-5, the V gene TRBV2; D is unresolved. V lost 8 bases and J 0 bases, leaving 11 bases between the germline ends. Germline values: CDR1 SNHLY, CDR2 FYNNEI. This CDR3 is 14 amino acids long. This CDR3 reads CASATGYSNQPQHF. DNA for the CDR3: TGTGCCAGCGCCACGGGGTATAGCAATCAGCCCCAGCATTTT.

The rearrangement uses TRBV2 and TRBJ2-5, with TRBD2 as a possible D gene (6 bases). The CDR3 runs to 13 residues. Germline V CDR1 and CDR2: SNHLY, FYNNEI. Trimming left V 10 bases short and J 5 bases short, with 17 bases between. The CDR3 spells CATTSQGRETQYF. The CDR3, as DNA: TGTGCCACCACTTCTCAAGGGAGGGAGACCCAGTACTTC.

CDR3 protein: CASSLGQAGSNQPQHF. CDR3 coding DNA: TGTGCCAGCTCTCTCGGACAGGCTGGAAGCAATCAGCCCCAGCATTTT. V and J are TRBV18 and TRBJ1-5, with 7 bases aligning to TRBD1. Germline lookup yields CDR1 KGHSH and CDR2 LQKENI. The length of the CDR3 is 16 residues. V gave up 6 bases and J gave up 1 base; unmatched junction bases: 9. The whole variable domain, remainder taken from reference TRBV18 and TRBJ1-5, is NAGVMQNPRHLVRRRGQEARLRCSPMKGHSHVYWYRQLPEEGLKFMVYLQKENIIDESGMPKERFSAEFPKEGPSILRIQQVVRGDSAAYFCASSLGQAGSNQPQHFGDGTRLSIL.

The V and J genes are TRBV4-3 and TRBJ2-2; no clear D gene. Trimming shortened V by 1 base and J by 8 bases, and 11 bases separated the two germline ends. The CDR3 contains 14 residues. Germline assignment: CDR1 LGHNA and CDR2 YSLEER. The CDR3 DNA reads TGCGCCAGCAGCCAAGTTCCAGTGGTGGGGGAGCTGTTTTTT. It yields the protein CASSQVPVVGELFF.

There are a few counts of this clone. The chain has TRBV7-9 and TRBJ2-7; TRBD2 matches at 11 bases. V lost 5 bases to trimming and J lost 4 bases; unmatched junction nucleotides: 10. The CDR3 sequence is 16 residues long. The V gene's germline CDR1 is SEHNR and CDR2 FQNEAQ (reference sequence). The CDR3: CASSPLAGGRGYEQYF. CDR3 DNA sequence: TGTGCCAGCAGCCCTTTAGCGGGGGGGCGCGGGTACGAGCAGTACTTC.

The CDR3 is CASSMEAGAYYEQYF. The DNA of the CDR3 is TGTGCCAGTAGTATGGAAGCGGGGGCGTACTACGAGCAGTACTTC. This rearrangement joins TRBV19 to TRBJ2-7, with 8 bases lining up with TRBD2. The CDR3 totals 15 residues. The V segment lost 3 bases and the J segment 3 bases; nucleotides outside the gene matches: 7. CDR1 and CDR2 from the germline V gene are LNHDA and SQIVND (reference sequence).

The chain joins TRBV29-1 to TRBJ1-2; D remains unclear. Germline assignment: CDR1 SQVTM and CDR2 ANQGSEA. Between the trimmed V and J ends, which lost 7 bases and 5 bases, there was a span of 14 bases. The CDR3 is 12 residues long. CDR3 amino acids: CSAPLPRYGYTF. The CDR3 coding sequence is TGCAGCGCCCCACTCCCACGGTATGGCTACACCTTC.

The chain carries TRBV7-9 and TRBJ1-1; 9 bases agree with TRBD1. The V gene's germline CDR1 is SEHNR and CDR2 FQNEAQ (reference sequence). CDR3 length equals 15 residues. The V segment lost 2 bases and the J segment 7 bases; nucleotides outside the gene matches: 8. CDR3 sequence reads: CASSLTRDRVLEAFF. DNA for the CDR3: TGTGCCAGCAGCTTAACCCGGGACAGGGTTCTTGAAGCTTTCTTT.

The chain uses TRBV5-1 and TRBJ2-3; 9 bases line up with TRBD1. Germline CDR1 is SGHRS and CDR2 is YFSETQ. The CDR3 has 16 amino acids. V shed 2 bases and J 4 bases; nucleotides not matched to a gene: 8. This CDR3 is CASSLSAQGAADTQYF. In nucleotides, the CDR3 is TGCGCCAGCAGCTTAAGTGCACAGGGGGCGGCAGATACGCAGTATTTT.

The chain recombines TRBV4-2 with TRBJ2-4, with D unresolved. The V gene's germline CDR1 is LGHNA and CDR2 YNFKEQ. This CDR3 has 16 amino acids. V dropped 1 base and J dropped 0 bases, with 10 bases sitting between them. CDR3 coding DNA: TGTGCCAGCAGCCAAGCGTCCAGTCTAGCCAAAAACATTCAGTACTTC. It translates to CASSQASSLAKNIQYF.

The chain is built from TRBV5-1 and TRBJ2-5, with 7 bases matching TRBD2. CDR3 length: 14 amino acids. V was clipped by 4 bases and J by 2 bases; unmatched bases: 5. CDR1 and CDR2 (germline): SGHRS, YFSETQ. The CDR3 DNA reads TGCGCCAGCAGCAAGACTAGCACACAAGAGACCCAGTACTTC. This translates into CASSKTSTQETQYF.

In its sample, this clone was seen once. The chain carries TRBV18 and TRBJ2-4; TRBD1 matches 9 bases. The CDR3 totals 15 residues. Germline V lookup: CDR1 KGHSH, CDR2 LQKENI. The V segment lost 0 bases and the J segment 8 bases; nucleotides outside the gene matches: 5. CDR3 nucleotide sequence: TGTGCCAGCTCACCACCGGGACAGGGAAGACACATTCAGTACTTC. Translated: CASSPPGQGRHIQYF.

The chain has TRBV2 and TRBJ2-5, with D possibly TRBD2 on 7 matching bases. Germline CDR1 is SNHLY and CDR2 is FYNNEI. The ends were cut back, 6 bases at V and 5 bases at J, with 16 bases in the middle. The CDR3 spans 14 residues. CDR3 loop: CASSSGGQMETQYF. The DNA of the CDR3 is TGTGCCAGCAGCTCCGGGGGGCAGATGGAGACCCAGTACTTC. Variable domain in full (rest from reference TRBV2 and TRBJ2-5): EPEVTQTPSHQVTQMGQEVILRCVPISNHLYFYWYRQILGQKVEFLVSFYNNEISEKSEIFDDQFSVERPDGSNFTLKIRSTKLEDSAMYFCASSSGGQMETQYFGPGTRLLVL.

The genes are TRBV7-6 and TRBJ2-5; 10 nucleotides line up with TRBD2. Germline trimming cut 2 bases from V and 2 bases from J; bases unmatched to any gene: 8. From germline, CDR1 is SGHVS and CDR2 FNYEAQ. The CDR3 consists of 17 residues. CDR3 DNA: TGTGCCAGCAGCTTATCAGTTGGACTAGCGGATCAAGAGACCCAGTACTTC. Its protein is CASSLSVGLADQETQYF.

This clone was seen only a few times. V usage is TRBV9 and J usage is TRBJ2-5, with 7 bases fitting TRBD1. The CDR3 runs to 14 residues. The V gene end was trimmed by 4 bases and the J gene end by 3 bases; junction bases not matched to a gene: 6. The germline gives CDR1 SGDLS, CDR2 YYNGEE. CDR3 nucleotide sequence: TGTGCCAGCAGCTCTGGGACAGCAGAAGAGACCCAGTACTTC. This sequence encodes CASSSGTAEETQYF.

J is TRBJ2-7 and V is TRBV30; possibly TRBD2 for D (6 bases). CDR3 length: 12 amino acids. The germline V and J ends were trimmed by 0 bases and 7 bases, with 10 bases remaining between them. The V gene's germline CDR1 is GTSNPN and CDR2 SVGIG (reference sequence). DNA for the CDR3: TGTGCCTGGAGTGTTTACGGGGGTGAGCAGTACTTC. This codes for CAWSVYGGEQYF.

Turning to this clone: In the same sample, other DNA sequences code for this CDR3. The chain has TRBV27 and TRBJ1-5, with D possibly TRBD1 on 5 matching bases. Germline loops: CDR1 MNHEY, CDR2 SMNVEV (reference sequence). With 2 bases removed from V and 0 bases from J, the gap between germline ends came to 8 bases. The CDR3 is made up of 15 amino acids. The CDR3 here is CASSLGGGSNQPQHF. CDR3 in DNA: TGTGCCAGCAGTTTAGGCGGGGGTAGCAATCAGCCCCAGCATTTT.

The rearrangement links TRBV5-8 to TRBJ2-7; TRBD1 matches at 9 bases. CDR1 is SGHTS and CDR2 is YDEGEE in the germline V gene. V dropped 2 bases and J dropped 6; count of bases not matched to a gene: 9. The CDR3 extends over 15 amino acids. In DNA form, the CDR3 reads TGTGCCAGCAGCTTTTACAGGGGGCGAATCGGCGAGCAGTACTTC. Residues: CASSFYRGRIGEQYF.

The rearrangement links TRBV6-6 to TRBJ2-1; 8 nucleotides align to TRBD2. Losses at the gene ends were 2 bases for V and 0 bases for J; bases not matched to a gene: 3. The CDR3 has 16 residues. Germline V gene lookup returns CDR1 MNHNY and CDR2 SVGAGI (reference sequence). The chain's CDR3 is CASSYQTSGSYNEQFF. The CDR3 DNA follows: TGTGCCAGCAGTTACCAAACTAGCGGCTCCTACAATGAGCAGTTCTTC.

V gene TRBV6-6 combines with J gene TRBJ2-7, with D unresolved. In germline, CDR1 is MNHNY, CDR2 SVGAGI (reference sequence). The CDR3 has 14 amino acids. Trimming pared 2 bases from V and 1 base from J, leaving 9 bases between. The CDR3 sequence: CASSYRNRSYEQYF. For the CDR3, the DNA is TGTGCCAGCAGTTACAGGAACAGATCCTACGAGCAGTACTTC.

The chain links TRBV5-1 to TRBJ1-4, with D possibly matching TRBD1 (6 bases). This CDR3 contains 14 residues. Looked up from germline, CDR1 is SGHRS and CDR2 is YFSETQ. Trimming left V 2 bases short and J 3 bases short, with 8 bases between. CDR3 nucleotides: TGCGCCAGCAGCTTACAGGGAGCTAATGAAAAACTGTTTTTT. Translated, it gives CASSLQGANEKLFF.

The chain couples TRBV7-3 to TRBJ2-3; 7 bases are shared with TRBD2. Germline trimming cut 3 bases from V and 1 base from J; bases unmatched to any gene: 4. The germline V gene encodes CDR1 SGHTA and CDR2 FQGTGA. The CDR3 runs 15 residues. CDR3 in DNA: TGTGCCAGCAGCTTCACTAGCGCGGGCACAGATACGCAGTATTTT. Translating it yields CASSFTSAGTDTQYF.

This chain links TRBV6-1 with TRBJ2-7; a possible D gene is TRBD1 (5 bases). This CDR3 is 14 amino acids long. In germline, CDR1 is MNHNS, CDR2 SASEGT. Trimming took 1 base from V and 5 from J, leaving 12 bases between them. Here the CDR3 reads CASSEDQGTDEQYF. CDR3 in DNA: TGTGCCAGCAGTGAAGATCAGGGTACGGACGAGCAGTACTTC.

The table lists this clone with a few counts. The CDR3 loop reads CASKRDRGPETQYF. The CDR3 region has the DNA TGTGCCAGCAAAAGGGACAGGGGGCCAGAGACCCAGTACTTC. The chain combines TRBV2 with TRBJ2-5, with TRBD1 identical over 12 bases. Germline V lookup: CDR1 SNHLY, CDR2 FYNNEI. This CDR3 comprises 14 residues. Losses at the gene ends were 7 bases for V and 4 bases for J; bases not matched to a gene: 4.

This chain joins TRBV14 and TRBJ2-2; D gene unclear. Germline V lookup: CDR1 SGHDN, CDR2 FVKESK. The CDR3 runs to 13 residues. The V end was cut by 0 bases, the J end by 7 bases, with 6 bases between. The CDR3 here is CASSQEPVGELFF. CDR3 DNA: TGTGCCAGCAGCCAAGAACCAGTCGGGGAGCTGTTTTTT.

The chain couples TRBV9 to TRBJ1-1; a weak D match, TRBD1 (6 bases). With 3 bases removed from V and 4 bases from J, the gap between germline ends came to 13 bases. CDR3 size: 14 residues. Germline V lookup: CDR1 SGDLS, CDR2 YYNGEE. CDR3 residues: CASSGRSTGTEAFF. Written as DNA, the CDR3 is TGTGCCAGCAGCGGACGCTCGACAGGCACTGAAGCTTTCTTT. Full variable domain (rest looked up from reference TRBV9 and TRBJ1-1): DSGVTQTPKHLITATGQRVTLRCSPRSGDLSVYWYQQSLDQGLQFLIQYYNGEERAKGNILERFSAQQFPDLHSELNLSSLELGDSALYFCASSGRSTGTEAFFGQGTRLTVV.

In its sample, this clone was seen a few times. This chain links TRBV7-9 with TRBJ2-7; D is possibly TRBD2 (5 bases). The CDR3 consists of 14 residues. Trimming took off 0 bases at V and 3 bases at J, with 9 bases between the two ends. CDR1 and CDR2 (germline): SEHNR, FQNEAQ (reference sequence). The CDR3 protein is CASSLAIGSYEQYF. The DNA for the CDR3 is TGTGCCAGCAGCTTAGCGATAGGGAGCTACGAGCAGTACTTC. Full variable domain (remainder filled in from reference TRBV7-9 and TRBJ2-7): DTGVSQNPRHKITKRGQNVTFRCDPISEHNRLYWYRQTLGQGPEFLTYFQNEAQLEKSRLLSDRFSAERPKGSFSTLEIQRTEQGDSAMYLCASSLAIGSYEQYFGPGTRLTVT.

This sequence joins TRBV7-2 and TRBJ2-5; D gene unclear. The CDR3 is 13 residues long. V gave up 1 base and J gave up 1 base, with 4 bases separating them. The germline V gene has CDR1 SGHTA and CDR2 FQGNSA. The DNA for the CDR3 is TGTGCCAGCAGCTTAGTCGTCCAAGAGACCCAGTACTTC. Encoded protein: CASSLVVQETQYF.

This chain connects TRBV19 to TRBJ2-4; 7 positions agree with TRBD2. The germline gives CDR1 LNHDA, CDR2 SQIVND (reference sequence). J gave up 2 bases and V 7 bases, and 8 bases lay outside the gene matches. The CDR3 sequence is 15 residues long. The CDR3 is CASTLGGGTKNIQYF. The CDR3 nucleotides are TGTGCCAGTACACTTGGGGGGGGGACCAAAAACATTCAGTACTTC.

This clone was counted between two and nine times. The genes are TRBV6-5 and TRBJ1-3, with D possibly matching TRBD1 (6 bases). Trimming pared 5 bases from V and 0 bases from J, leaving 11 bases between. The germline V gene encodes CDR1 MNHEY and CDR2 SVGAGI. CDR3 length: 15 residues. CDR3 nucleotide sequence: TGTGCCAGCAGTCCTCCAGGGGACTCTGGAAACACCATATATTTT. Translated, it gives CASSPPGDSGNTIYF.

This chain uses TRBV7-9 with TRBJ1-4; D is unclear. The CDR3 has 17 residues. Trimming left V 2 bases short and J 0 bases short, with 13 bases between. Germline values: CDR1 SEHNR, CDR2 FQNEAQ (reference sequence). The CDR3 region has the DNA TGTGCCAGCAGCTTAATCCGCGGTTTTCCAACTAATGAAAAACTGTTTTTT. As protein: CASSLIRGFPTNEKLFF.

This clone came up a few times. The chain has TRBV30 and TRBJ2-3, with D maybe TRBD1 (5 bases). Per the germline V gene, CDR1 is GTSNPN and CDR2 is SVGIG (reference sequence). This CDR3 contains 12 residues. The CDR3 reads CAWGSSTDTQYF. CDR3 DNA sequence: TGTGCTTGGGGCAGTTCCACAGATACGCAGTATTTT.